Included here is one TCR beta chain sequence, with context. Its antigen is unknown. Produced via immunoSEQ multiplex PCR; TCRdb's table is partial and in-frame only. The sample holds about 39,000 clones, about 80% seen once. The data originate from a study of high-grade serous ovarian cancer treatment subgroups. Study-level findings and limits: Without spatial data, bulk sequencing limits insight into HGSC tumor diversity. Same-patient tumor repertoires overlapped at about 0.11 to 0.85; different patients barely overlapped. Only CDR3 was analyzed; CDR1 and CDR2 were not.

Tumor samples were obtained before definitive surgery or chemotherapy. V was clipped by 1 base and J by 2 bases, with 9 bases between them. From germline, CDR1 is SGHNT and CDR2 YYREEE (reference sequence). The CDR3 totals 14 residues. Source material: tumor tissue. This rearrangement joins TRBV5-4 to TRBJ2-5; TRBD1 or TRBD2 may be the D gene (5 bases each). The clonotype comes from a human donor with high-grade serous ovarian cancer. The CDR3 spells CASSLLGEQETQYF. CDR3 bases: TGTGCCAGCAGCTTGTTAGGGGAGCAAGAGACCCAGTACTTC.